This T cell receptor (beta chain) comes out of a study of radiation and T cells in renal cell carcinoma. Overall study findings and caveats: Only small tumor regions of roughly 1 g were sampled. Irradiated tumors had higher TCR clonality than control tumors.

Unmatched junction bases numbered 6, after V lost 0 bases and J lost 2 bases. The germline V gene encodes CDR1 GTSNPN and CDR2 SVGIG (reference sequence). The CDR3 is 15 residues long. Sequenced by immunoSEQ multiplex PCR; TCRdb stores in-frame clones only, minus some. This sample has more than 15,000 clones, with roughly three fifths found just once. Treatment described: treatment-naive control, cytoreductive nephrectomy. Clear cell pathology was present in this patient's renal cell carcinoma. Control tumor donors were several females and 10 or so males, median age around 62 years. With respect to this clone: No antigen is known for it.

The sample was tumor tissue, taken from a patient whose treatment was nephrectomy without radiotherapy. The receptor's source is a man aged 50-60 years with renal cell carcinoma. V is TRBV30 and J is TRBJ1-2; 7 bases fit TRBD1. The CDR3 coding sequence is TGTGCCTGGAGTGTACCGACAGGGTGGAACTATGGCTACACCTTC. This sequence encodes CAWSVPTGWNYGYTF. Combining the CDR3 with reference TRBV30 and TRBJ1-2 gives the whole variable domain SQTIHQWPATLVQPVGSPLSLECTVEGTSNPNLYWYRQAAGRGLQLLFYSVGIGQISSEVPQNLSASRPQDRQFILSSKKLLLSDSGFYLCAWSVPTGWNYGYTFGSGTRLTVV.